This T cell receptor beta chain was found in a study of cytomegalovirus exposure and HLA in healthy donors (dated 2017 in TCRdb). For context, the study as a whole: An earlier analysis of about 560 of the donors reported about 280 Gb of sequence data and 95 million to 140 million unique TCR beta sequences obtained from roughly 170 million T cells. An earlier analysis of 587 of the donors applied high-throughput TCR beta sequencing to assess whether each TCR beta V gene segment acted as functional or pseudogenic. Donor age, sex, ethnicity and CMV serostatus were collected together with the repertoire data. Typing coverage differed by locus: A, B, C, DRB1 and DQB1 were typed in roughly 620-630 donors, DQA1 in about 560, DPA1 in around 580, and DPB1 in just under 480. Besides the first cohort of around 700 subjects, a separate validation cohort made up of 120 different subjects was used. To predict cytomegalovirus infection status, the study combined high-throughput TCR immunosequencing, statistical association of individual TCRs with disease status, and machine learning. Class I and class II HLA loci were covered by the typing at four-digit resolution. Genome-wide SNP genotypes for about three fifths of the 666 donors were used in a later genetic analysis, which treated that subset as a discovery cohort. Rather than using new phenotypic data, the later analysis identified candidate immune exposures from TCR beta sequences and from how often those sequences occurred across donors. Among a few hundred genotyped donors of the cohort, an average of about 240,000 unique TCR beta nucleotide sequences were sequenced per donor, 15% to 20% of them non-productive. All discovery cohort repertoires had been generated on a single sequencing platform. About five DR-DQ haplotypes were treated as single units for association and clustering because of strong linkage in the cohort. Of the roughly 400 genotyped donors, about 80% fell in the genetic ancestry cluster associated with self-reported Caucasian donors. The aim of the study was to test whether cataloging public T cell receptors could identify signatures of past pathogen exposure. The study profiled the T cell repertoires of under 850 subjects by immunosequencing and related them to cytomegalovirus serostatus. A later analysis re-analyzed previously published TCR beta repertoires from 660 or so donors and added high-resolution HLA genotyping to study TCR occurrence patterns. An early release that covered about 600 HLA-typed donors contained 300 to 350 gigabases of sequencing data and about 93 million unique TCR sequences. What the authors observed across the whole study: Linkage disequilibrium might explain the correlated functional status among segregating V segments, but an unknown experimental factor could not be excluded. In a later analysis, most CMV-associated TCR beta chains were found to appear HLA-restricted, with HLA associations seemingly driven largely by CMV exposure. According to a later analysis, TCR association rates differed among HLA loci, with DRB1 alleles showing the most associated TCRs and HLA-C alleles showing the fewest. It was suggested by the authors that the approach could potentially be generalized to other disease states and immunological phenotypes. A total of 164 TCR beta chains were listed by the study as associated with cytomegalovirus. Because HLA typing was missing for some donors at each locus, association tests included only the typed subset. When HLA alleles, especially DR and DQ, strongly co-occurred, TCR associations were difficult to assign to individual alleles. A later analysis associated around 16,000 TCR beta sequences with specific HLA alleles at a false discovery rate of 0.05. Several of the top co-occurrence clusters appeared to be linked to parvovirus B19, influenza, CMV and Epstein-Barr virus, according to a later analysis. This cohort had only TCR beta chains sequenced, and the lack of alpha or paired-chain data limited which features could be detected. Compared with equally common non-associated chains, HLA-associated TCR beta chains in a later analysis were more clonally expanded and had lower generation probabilities. Three of the identified cytomegalovirus-associated TCR beta chains were confirmed in vitro to be specific for cytomegalovirus antigens. Most TCR sequences were observed very rarely across donors, whereas some public TCRs were present in many individuals. Cytomegalovirus status was reported to be diagnosed by the classifier with high specificity and sensitivity in both the original and validation cohorts. According to a later genetic analysis, donors in an Asian-associated ancestry cluster had fewer N-insertions in productive TCRs than the roughly 700-donor mean. Immune exposure information for the cohort was limited to CMV serostatus. A group of highly shared sequence variants was considered likely to be a technical artifact of the sequencing pipeline. V-gene and J-gene trimming of TCR beta chains was associated with a missense DCLRE1C variant in a later genetic analysis, and the association was replicated in an independent cohort. In an earlier analysis of about 600 of the donors, most TCR beta V segments appeared in productive rearrangements about 87% or about 30% of the time, broadly matching IMGT annotations. The presence/absence analyses assumed that sequencing depth was roughly uniform across donors, and that assumption may not be true. Because counts were too low, 15 or so rarely observed V segments, including chromosome 9 orphons, were excluded from the earlier analysis of some 540 of the donors. A further reported finding was that TCR beta sequences accurately predicted the HLA-A and HLA-B alleles for most subjects in the first cohort.

Library preparation used the immunoSEQ multiplex PCR assay. A mixture of 60 forward primers for TCR Vbeta segments and 13 reverse primers for TCR Jbeta segments was used in the multiplex PCR. A multiplex PCR assay on genomic DNA amplified the CDR3 region of rearranged TCR beta genes. On the Illumina HiSeq System, the amplified TCR beta libraries were sequenced as 87-base-pair reads. The study's processing was this. A later analysis counted some 74 million unique TCR beta chains across the 670 or so repertoires, and some 11 million of these chains were shared by at least two donors. Raw reads were error-corrected and collapsed into unique sequences with a nearest-neighbor algorithm that merged closely related sequences to remove PCR and sequencing errors. Alignment of CDR3 sequences to IMGT reference sequences was used to assign V, D and J gene segments. Each retained sequence needed at least a six-nucleotide match to both a V gene segment and a J gene segment. Rearrangements were classified as productive when the CDR3 lacked stop codons and remained in frame with V and J, and all other rearrangements were classified as non-productive. CDR3 was defined by IMGT convention, running from the second conserved V-encoded cysteine to the conserved J-encoded phenylalanine. The earlier analysis of 587 of the donors excluded any sequence lacking an unambiguous match to a single V gene segment. An earlier analysis of 500 to 700 of the donors classified V segments as functional when productive rearrangements were above 56.7% and as segregating when the standard deviation between donors was above 5%. To diagnose cytomegalovirus status from the catalog of TCR beta chain sequences, a statistical classification framework was built. A later analysis assigned V and J genes by comparing TCR nucleotide sequences with IMGT/GENE-DB human TR gene sequences. Using the TCRdist pipeline, a later analysis assigned CDR3 sequences along with most-parsimonious VDJ recombination scenarios. A later analysis defined each TCR beta chain by its CDR3 amino acid sequence plus V-gene family, and excluded reads lacking a unique V-gene family. To address suspected cross-contamination and a sequencing artifact, a later analysis removed under 600 highly shared, low-generation-probability nucleotide sequences. In a later analysis, a clonal expansion index was calculated for each public chain from normalized within-repertoire ranks of inferred template counts. In a later analysis, generation probabilities were computed with a VDJ recombination model fitted to out-of-frame rearrangements, and the resulting probabilities were checked against IGoR. A later analysis scored TCR-TCR, TCR-HLA and TCR-CMV co-occurrence with hypergeometric tests, applying a repertoire-size bias correction to TCR pairs. To estimate false discovery rates, a later analysis permuted the HLA or CMV assignments 20 times. In a later analysis, co-occurring TCRs were grouped using DBSCAN, with TCRdist sequence similarity added in when clustering inside HLA-allele-positive subsets. Repertoires with fewer than 30,000 or more than 120,000 public chains were left out of co-occurrence clustering, as were four to six repertoires with anomalous nucleotide sharing. What TCRdb holds here is the immuneACCESS table cut down to in-frame rearrangements. Part of the clones is not present; checked against another copy, under half of the missing clones reflect an unresolved V gene, and the others are unexplained. V, J and clone size are those of that table, while D and trimming were read from the DNA. Across this sample there are fewer than 150,000 clones, with around 73% seen only once. The ten top clones hold roughly 1.2% of the sample.

A remark on this clone: There is no known antigen for this receptor. Base qualities are not provided; no much larger clone lies one nucleotide away.

The cohort was made up of several hundred healthy bone marrow donors. At the time of sampling, all cohort members were nominally healthy, though unrecorded immune exposures were likely present. The donor was CMV seronegative and was included in the group of a few hundred seronegative cohort members. A peripheral blood sample was collected from each donor, and TCR beta sequencing was performed on peripheral blood mononuclear cells. The Qiagen DNeasy Blood Extraction Kit was used to extract genomic DNA from the blood cell samples. This TCR was recovered from a man aged 50 to 60 in good health and CMV-seronegative. Material for sequencing was PBMCs.

CDR3 protein: CASRDGTAQSYGYTF. The nucleotide sequence reads as follows: TGTGCCAGCAGGGATGGGACAGCACAATCCTATGGCTACACCTTC. This sequence uses TRBV6-1 and TRBJ1-2, and 7 junctional nucleotides match TRBD1. Trimmed from V: 6 bases; trimmed from J: 4 bases; junction bases lacking a gene match: 11. From a lookup of the germline V gene, CDR1 and CDR2 are MNHNS and SASEGT. From the cysteine up to the phenylalanine, the CDR3 has a length of 15 residues. The read is trimmed to its CDR3 DNA, 45 bases read in frame from base 1.